Presented here are 32 T cell receptor beta chains from one specimen sequenced in a study of cytomegalovirus exposure and HLA in healthy donors. The PCR employed 60 Vbeta primers together with 13 Jbeta primers. Using immunoSEQ multiplex PCR, the repertoire was profiled, and TCRdb retains in-frame clones only, with some absent. The data show 180,000 or so clones, approximately 79% seen once. Sequences were obtained from PBMCs. The receptors derive from a middle-aged man in good health and CMV-seropositive.

The V gene is TRBV2, the J gene TRBJ1-6; D possibly corresponds to TRBD1 (6 bases). Germline values: CDR1 SNHLY, CDR2 FYNNEI. The CDR3 has 15 amino acids. V shed 7 bases and J shed 7 bases, with 17 bases lying between them. CDR3 bases: TGTGCCAGCATGGATTCAGGGGTGAAGAATTCACCCCTCCACTTT. Protein sequence: CASMDSGVKNSPLHF.

The chain carries TRBV7-2 and TRBJ1-2, with TRBD1 matching 11 bases. V lost 5 bases, J lost 8 bases, and 1 base stayed unmatched. The CDR3 extends over 12 amino acids. Germline V gene sequence: CDR1 SGHTA, CDR2 FQGNSA. The CDR3 spells CASSGQGAGYTF. The CDR3 DNA follows: TGTGCCAGCAGCGGACAGGGGGCCGGCTACACCTTC.

V is TRBV19 and J is TRBJ2-3, with 13 positions matching TRBD2. Germline V gene lookup returns CDR1 LNHDA and CDR2 SQIVND (reference sequence). The CDR3 length is 13 residues. With 4 bases clipped from V and 10 bases from J, the junction kept 2 bases outside the gene matches. As DNA, the CDR3 is TGTGCCAGTAGTACCGGGACTAGCGGGGCGCAGTATTTT. Translating it yields CASSTGTSGAQYF. The variable domain in full, completed from reference TRBV19 and TRBJ2-3, reads DGGITQSPKYLFRKEGQNVTLSCEQNLNHDAMYWYRQDPGQGLRLIYYSQIVNDFQKGDIAEGYSVSREKKESFPLTVTSAQKNPTAFYLCASSTGTSGAQYFGPGTRLTVL.

This clone was counted a few times. The CDR3 reads CASSVGQGGYGYTF. CDR3 nucleotides: TGTGCCAGTAGTGTGGGACAGGGCGGCTATGGCTACACCTTC. The rearrangement uses TRBV19 and TRBJ1-2, with 9 bases that match TRBD1. This CDR3 has 14 residues. Trimming cost V 5 bases and J 4 bases; bases outside gene matches: 5. Looked up from germline, CDR1 is LNHDA and CDR2 is SQIVND (reference sequence).

A single count supports this clone. The V and J genes are TRBV5-1 and TRBJ2-5; TRBD1 matches at 7 bases. Matching the DNA end better, TRBJ2-7 makes the J call doubtful. The CDR3 consists of 13 residues. The V gene's germline CDR1 is SGHRS and CDR2 YFSETQ. The CDR3 bases are TGCGCCAGCCGACAGACAGGGACCTACGAGCAGTACTTC. Amino acids: CASRQTGTYEQYF.

The chain carries TRBV18 and TRBJ2-7; D perhaps matches TRBD1 (6 bases). Germline CDR1 and CDR2: KGHSH and LQKENI. The CDR3 contains 13 residues. V lost 2 bases and J 2 bases, leaving 7 bases between the germline ends. The CDR3 coding sequence is TGTGCCAGCTCACCAGGGACACCCTACGAGCAGTACGTC. It yields the protein CASSPGTPYEQYV.

The genes are TRBV4-2 and TRBJ2-4, with D possibly being TRBD1 (6 bases). The CDR3 length is 19 residues. V was cut by 0 bases and J by 0 bases, with 18 bases left in between. The germline V gene encodes CDR1 LGHNA and CDR2 YNFKEQ. CDR3 region: CASSQEGGISGIAKNIQYF. CDR3 in DNA: TGTGCCAGCAGCCAAGAAGGGGGAATTTCCGGGATAGCCAAAAACATTCAGTACTTC.

The gene calls are TRBV5-6 and TRBJ2-3; no firm D call. Germline values: CDR1 SGHDT, CDR2 YYEEEE. The CDR3 covers 16 residues. V lost 3 bases to trimming and J lost 1 base, with 15 bases between them. The CDR3 reads CASSSRSGYGTDTQYF. CDR3 bases: TGTGCCAGCAGCTCCCGGTCGGGTTACGGCACAGATACGCAGTATTTT.

The chain uses TRBV16 and TRBJ1-6, with 9 bases identical to TRBD1. This CDR3 is 18 amino acids long. The trim removed 4 bases at V and 9 bases at J, leaving 16 bases unmatched. Germline V gives CDR1 KGHSY, CDR2 FQNENV. CDR3 sequence (DNA): TGTGCCAGCAGCCCCCAGACAGGGGGACCCTTCTGGGGTTCACCCCTCCACTTT. This codes for CASSPQTGGPFWGSPLHF.

This chain connects TRBV13 to TRBJ1-4, with D perhaps TRBD1 (5 bases). The CDR3 has 15 amino acids. The germline V gene encodes CDR1 PRHDT and CDR2 FYEKMQ (reference sequence). Trimming shortened V by 0 bases and J by 6 bases, and 11 bases separated the two germline ends. The CDR3 here is CASSLGSGVDEKLFF. The CDR3 DNA follows: TGTGCCAGCAGCTTAGGCTCGGGGGTTGATGAAAAACTGTTTTTT.

The chain joins TRBV27 to TRBJ2-1; D possibly corresponds to TRBD2 (6 bases). The length of the CDR3 is 19 residues. V lost 4 bases to trimming and J lost 3 bases, with 25 bases between them. Germline V gene lookup returns CDR1 MNHEY and CDR2 SMNVEV (reference sequence). The CDR3 spells CASSSKSTGLVIDYNEQFF. The CDR3 DNA sequence: TGTGCCAGCAGTTCCAAAAGTACGGGACTCGTTATAGACTACAATGAGCAGTTCTTC.

CDR3: CASGTGLAPNSNQPQHF. As DNA, the CDR3 is TGTGCCAGTGGGACAGGCTTAGCTCCGAATAGCAATCAGCCCCAGCATTTT. The chain recombines TRBV19 with TRBJ1-5, with 8 bases aligning to TRBD1. The trim removed 8 bases at V and 0 bases at J, leaving 12 bases unmatched. The CDR3 has 17 amino acids. CDR1 and CDR2 (germline): LNHDA, SQIVND (reference sequence).

This clone was recorded only once. The chain recombines TRBV6-6 with TRBJ1-3; no reliable D call. This CDR3 region has 12 residues. The V gene lost 6 bases and the J gene lost 4 bases, with 7 bases spanning the gap. CDR1 is MNHNY and CDR2 is SVGAGI in the germline V gene (reference sequence). The DNA for the CDR3 is TGTGCCAGCAGCCCCGAGGGAAACACCATATATTTT. It encodes CASSPEGNTIYF.

The chain has TRBV5-1 and TRBJ2-1; weak D call: TRBD2 (5 bases). There are 15 residues in the CDR3. Germline V gene data show CDR1 as SGHRS and CDR2 as YFSETQ. Trimming stripped 4 bases from V and 6 bases from J, with 17 bases between. CDR3 coding DNA: TGCGCCAGCAGCCCCTCCCCCCTAGGGAGCAATGAGCAGTTCTTC. Its translation: CASSPSPLGSNEQFF.

The chain uses TRBV6-6 and TRBJ1-5; 7 nucleotides line up with TRBD1. The V gene's germline CDR1 is MNHNY and CDR2 SVGAGI (reference sequence). This CDR3 is built from 16 residues. Trimming took 6 bases from V and 0 from J; bases not matched to a gene: 8. CDR3: CASRQGGGDSNQPQHF. In DNA form, the CDR3 reads TGTGCCAGCAGGCAGGGGGGCGGTGATAGCAATCAGCCCCAGCATTTT.

The V and J genes are TRBV2 and TRBJ2-6; the D gene is possibly TRBD2 (5 bases). Trimming cost V 8 bases and J 2 bases, with 7 bases left between them. The CDR3 totals 13 residues. Germline V CDR1 and CDR2: SNHLY, FYNNEI. Here the CDR3 DNA reads TGTGCCAGCGGAGGCCCTGGGGCCAACGTCCTGACTTTC. Protein: CASGGPGANVLTF.

V and J are TRBV27 and TRBJ2-7; TRBD2 might be the D (6 bases). This CDR3 region has 15 residues. The V gene lost 6 bases and the J gene lost 4 bases, with 19 bases spanning the gap. Germline assignment: CDR1 MNHEY and CDR2 SMNVEV (reference sequence). CDR3 sequence reads: CASRLRVAAIYEQYF. CDR3 coding DNA: TGTGCCAGCAGGCTGAGGGTAGCGGCGATTTACGAGCAGTACTTC.

In DNA form, the CDR3 reads TGTGCCAGCAGGACAGAGCTTAACTCCTACGAGCAGTACTTC. Translation: CASRTELNSYEQYF. V and J are TRBV2 and TRBJ2-7; TRBD1 is a possible D gene (5 bases). CDR3 length: 14 amino acids. V was cut by 6 bases and J by 0 bases, with 12 bases left in between. Germline values: CDR1 SNHLY, CDR2 FYNNEI.

This clone was observed once. The rearrangement joins TRBV19 to TRBJ1-2; 10 bases are shared with TRBD1. Germline CDR1 LNHDA, CDR2 SQIVND (reference sequence). The V segment lost 4 bases and the J segment 6 bases; nucleotides outside the gene matches: 8. The CDR3 extends over 15 amino acids. CDR3 bases: TGTGCCAGTAGTACCAACACGGGACAGGGGAATGGCTACACCTTC. Its translation is CASSTNTGQGNGYTF.

V usage is TRBV9 and J usage is TRBJ2-5; 8 bases line up with TRBD1. The V gene end was trimmed by 0 bases and the J gene end by 2 bases; junction bases not matched to a gene: 9. This CDR3 has 17 residues. Germline V gene lookup returns CDR1 SGDLS and CDR2 YYNGEE. As DNA, the CDR3 is TGTGCCAGCAGCGTAGGGCAGGGGGCCGTGGTACAAGAGACCCAGTACTTC. Residues: CASSVGQGAVVQETQYF.

The chain couples TRBV7-2 to TRBJ1-2; weak D call: TRBD1 (5 bases). The CDR3 length is 14 residues. Trimming took off 5 bases at V and 3 bases at J, with 13 bases between the two ends. CDR1 and CDR2 (germline): SGHTA, FQGNSA. CDR3 nucleotides: TGTGCCAGCAGCACATCCCGGGGGGACTATGGCTACACCTTC. Translated, it gives CASSTSRGDYGYTF.

V gene TRBV6-1 combines with J gene TRBJ2-3, with 7 bases that match TRBD2. The CDR3 runs to 16 residues. Germline lookup yields CDR1 MNHNS and CDR2 SASEGT. V lost 4 bases, J lost 3 bases, and 10 bases stayed unmatched. CDR3 region: CASSVSGLGGTDTQYF. Here the CDR3 DNA reads TGTGCCAGCAGTGTCTCAGGGTTGGGAGGGACAGATACGCAGTATTTT.

The rearrangement links TRBV2 to TRBJ1-1; 7 nucleotides agree with TRBD1. J was trimmed by 5 bases and V by 10 bases; bases with no gene match: 13. CDR1 and CDR2 (germline): SNHLY, FYNNEI. The CDR3 totals 14 residues. CDR3 sequence: CATSGGGGITEAFF. The DNA for the CDR3 is TGTGCCACCTCCGGAGGAGGGGGCATTACTGAAGCTTTCTTT.

This clone was seen a handful of times. The chain has TRBV2 and TRBJ1-1, with a tentative D call TRBD1 (6 bases). V was clipped by 7 bases and J by 2 bases, with 14 bases between them. The CDR3 has 14 amino acids. Looked up from germline, CDR1 is SNHLY and CDR2 is FYNNEI. CDR3 amino acids: CASKLQGGNTEAFF. DNA of the CDR3: TGTGCCAGCAAGTTACAGGGTGGAAACACTGAAGCTTTCTTT. The entire variable domain, with the rest obtained from reference TRBV2 and TRBJ1-1, is as follows: EPEVTQTPSHQVTQMGQEVILRCVPISNHLYFYWYRQILGQKVEFLVSFYNNEISEKSEIFDDQFSVERPDGSNFTLKIRSTKLEDSAMYFCASKLQGGNTEAFFGQGTRLTVV.

This clone was seen only once. The chain employs TRBV6-5 and TRBJ2-3; D is unclear. V was clipped by 6 bases and J by 6 bases, with 16 bases between them. The length of the CDR3 is 14 residues. Germline values: CDR1 MNHEY, CDR2 SVGAGI. Here the CDR3 reads CASSPDLKPDTQYF. CDR3 coding DNA: TGTGCCAGCAGCCCTGATTTGAAGCCCGATACGCAGTATTTT.

The CDR3 region is CASSIRQGGSWEQYV. The CDR3 DNA reads as TGTGCCAGTAGTATCCGACAAGGGGGCTCTTGGGAGCAGTACGTC. The chain joins TRBV19 to TRBJ2-7; 7 bases line up with TRBD1. Germline V gene lookup returns CDR1 LNHDA and CDR2 SQIVND (reference sequence). With V trimmed by 3 bases and J by 7 bases, 12 bases remained unmatched. CDR3 length: 15 residues.

In its sample, this clone was seen once. This chain uses TRBV6-1 with TRBJ2-2, with TRBD1 matching 11 bases. Trimming at V came to 2 bases and at J to 4 bases, leaving 6 bases not matched to a gene. This CDR3 is 17 amino acids long. Germline V CDR1 and CDR2: MNHNS, SASEGT. CDR3 DNA sequence: TGTGCCAGCAGTGAAAGGTGGACAGGGGGCGGCACCGGGGAGCTGTTTTTT. This codes for CASSERWTGGGTGELFF.

V gene TRBV4-2 combines with J gene TRBJ2-5; 8 bases align to TRBD2. The trim removed 5 bases at V and 0 bases at J, leaving 8 bases unmatched. The germline V gene has CDR1 LGHNA and CDR2 YNFKEQ. The CDR3 contains 16 residues. The CDR3 bases are TGTGCCAGCAGCTTGGAGGCTAGCGGGTACCAAGAGACCCAGTACTTC. Its translation: CASSLEASGYQETQYF.

V is TRBV7-2 and J is TRBJ1-3; 8 bases line up with TRBD1. In germline, CDR1 is SGHTA, CDR2 FQGNSA. The CDR3 totals 16 residues. Losses at the gene ends were 1 base for V and 7 bases for J; bases not matched to a gene: 9. The CDR3 region is CASSLGSGQASNTIYF. CDR3 nucleotide sequence: TGTGCCAGCAGCTTAGGTTCGGGACAGGCGTCCAACACCATATATTTT.

The J gene is TRBJ1-6, the V gene TRBV7-6; perhaps TRBD1 as D (5 bases). Trimming left V 5 bases short and J 5 bases short, with 10 bases between. The CDR3 has 14 residues. The germline V gene has CDR1 SGHVS and CDR2 FNYEAQ. The CDR3 protein is CASSKGQDNSPLHF. The CDR3 bases are TGTGCCAGCAGCAAGGGGCAGGATAATTCACCCCTCCACTTT.

This clone came up once. In the same sample, other DNA sequences code for this CDR3. The chain employs TRBV2 and TRBJ1-2; 9 bases are a match to TRBD1. The germline V gene has CDR1 SNHLY and CDR2 FYNNEI. The CDR3 is 14 amino acids. The trim removed 5 bases at V and 2 bases at J, leaving 3 bases unmatched. CDR3: CASSLQGANYGYTF. The CDR3 DNA is TGTGCCAGCAGTTTACAGGGGGCGAACTATGGCTACACCTTC.

The chain joins TRBV10-3 to TRBJ2-5; TRBD2 agrees at 7 bases. V lost 0 bases and J lost 4; bases outside the gene matches: 2. The germline V gene has CDR1 ENHRY and CDR2 SYGVKD. The CDR3 is 14 residues long. The CDR3 coding sequence is TGTGCCATCAGTGAGTCAACTAGCGTAGAGACCCAGTACTTC. It specifies CAISESTSVETQYF.